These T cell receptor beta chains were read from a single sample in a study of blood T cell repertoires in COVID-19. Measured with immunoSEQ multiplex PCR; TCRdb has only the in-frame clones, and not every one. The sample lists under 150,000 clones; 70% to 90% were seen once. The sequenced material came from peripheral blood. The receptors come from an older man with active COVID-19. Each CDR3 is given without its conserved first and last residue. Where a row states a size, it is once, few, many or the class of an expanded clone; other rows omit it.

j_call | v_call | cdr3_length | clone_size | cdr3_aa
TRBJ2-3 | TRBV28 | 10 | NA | ASRTGSDTQY
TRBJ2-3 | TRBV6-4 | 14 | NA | ASSGSTSGRTDTQY
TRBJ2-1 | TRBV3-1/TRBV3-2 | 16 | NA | ASGPNSVLAVSYNEQF
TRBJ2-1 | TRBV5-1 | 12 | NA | ASSLTLNPSEQF
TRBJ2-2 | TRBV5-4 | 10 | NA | ASSLNTGELF
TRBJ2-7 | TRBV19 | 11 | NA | ASSGGTRGEQY
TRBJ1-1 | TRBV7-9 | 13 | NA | ASSAERGWNTEAF
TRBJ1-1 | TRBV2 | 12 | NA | ASRAQGAWTEAF
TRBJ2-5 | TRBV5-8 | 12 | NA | ASSPTGNQETQY
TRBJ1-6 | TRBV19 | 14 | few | ASSVVRGRVNSPLH
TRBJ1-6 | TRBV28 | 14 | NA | ASIPNRDSHNSPLH
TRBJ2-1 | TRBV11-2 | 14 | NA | ASSSYSGLSYNEQF
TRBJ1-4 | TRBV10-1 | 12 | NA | ASSGHPTNEKLF
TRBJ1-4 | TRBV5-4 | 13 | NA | ASSVYWESDEKLF
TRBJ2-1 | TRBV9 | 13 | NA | ASSPRTGFSNEQF
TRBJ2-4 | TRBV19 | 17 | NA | ASSIRGLAGGLAKNIQY
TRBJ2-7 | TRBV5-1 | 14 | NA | ASSLVPGVSSYEQY
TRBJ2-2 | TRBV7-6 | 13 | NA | ASSPGTLNTGELF
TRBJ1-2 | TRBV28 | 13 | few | ASSPRDTVYYGYT
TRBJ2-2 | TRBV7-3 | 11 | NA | ASSPPGAGELF
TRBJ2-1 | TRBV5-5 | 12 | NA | ASSFRLAGNEQF
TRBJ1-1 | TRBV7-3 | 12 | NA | ASSFGTGNTEAF
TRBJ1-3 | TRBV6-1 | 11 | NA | ASSEWRGNTIY
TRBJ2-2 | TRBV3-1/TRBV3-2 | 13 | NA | ASSQEGGTTGELF
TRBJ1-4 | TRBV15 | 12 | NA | ATSRDAGREKLF
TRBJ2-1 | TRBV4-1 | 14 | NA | ASSQPRDSRWNEQF
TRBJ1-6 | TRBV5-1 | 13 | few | ASRQDARDNSPLH
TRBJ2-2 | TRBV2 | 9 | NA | ASSSAGELF
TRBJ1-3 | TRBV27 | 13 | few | ASSLTGARGNTIY
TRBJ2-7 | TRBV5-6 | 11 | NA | ASSLERGREQY
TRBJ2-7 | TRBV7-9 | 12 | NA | ASSPIGRVHEQY
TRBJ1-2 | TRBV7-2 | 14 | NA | ASSLVGAGGVNGYT
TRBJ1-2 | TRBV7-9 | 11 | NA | ASSSKQGAGYT
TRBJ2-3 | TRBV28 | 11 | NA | ASRGRGTDTQY
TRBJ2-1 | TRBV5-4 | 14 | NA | ASSGTTGTTYNEQF
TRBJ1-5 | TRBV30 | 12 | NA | AWSGGQGQGPQH
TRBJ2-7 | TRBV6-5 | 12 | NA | ASTRTEGSYEQY
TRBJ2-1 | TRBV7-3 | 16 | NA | ASSQAGGRPSGYNEQF
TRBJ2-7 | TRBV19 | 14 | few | ASSMGGTGLSYEQY
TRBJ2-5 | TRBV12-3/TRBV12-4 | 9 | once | ASSARETQY
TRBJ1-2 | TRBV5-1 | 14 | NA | ASSQGQGAPGYGYT
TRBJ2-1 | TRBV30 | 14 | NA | AWTALGLAGQNEQF
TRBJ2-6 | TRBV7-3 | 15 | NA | ASSLTGVPSGANVLT
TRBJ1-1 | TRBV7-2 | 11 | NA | ASSFNWNTEAF
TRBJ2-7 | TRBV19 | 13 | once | ASSIGTSGAYEQY